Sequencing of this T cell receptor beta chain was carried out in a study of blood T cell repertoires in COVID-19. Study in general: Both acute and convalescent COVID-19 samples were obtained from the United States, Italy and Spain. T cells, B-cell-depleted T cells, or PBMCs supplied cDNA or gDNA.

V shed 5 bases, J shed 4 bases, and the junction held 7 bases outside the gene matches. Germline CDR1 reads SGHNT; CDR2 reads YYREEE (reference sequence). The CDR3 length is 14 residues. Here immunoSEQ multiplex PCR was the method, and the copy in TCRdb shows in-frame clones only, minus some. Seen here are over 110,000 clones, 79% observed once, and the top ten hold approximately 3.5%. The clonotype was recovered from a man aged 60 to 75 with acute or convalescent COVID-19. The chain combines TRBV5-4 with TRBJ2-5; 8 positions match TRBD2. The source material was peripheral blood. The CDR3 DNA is TGTGCCAGCAGAACCGGGACTAGAGGAGAGACCCAGTACTTC. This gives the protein CASRTGTRGETQYF.